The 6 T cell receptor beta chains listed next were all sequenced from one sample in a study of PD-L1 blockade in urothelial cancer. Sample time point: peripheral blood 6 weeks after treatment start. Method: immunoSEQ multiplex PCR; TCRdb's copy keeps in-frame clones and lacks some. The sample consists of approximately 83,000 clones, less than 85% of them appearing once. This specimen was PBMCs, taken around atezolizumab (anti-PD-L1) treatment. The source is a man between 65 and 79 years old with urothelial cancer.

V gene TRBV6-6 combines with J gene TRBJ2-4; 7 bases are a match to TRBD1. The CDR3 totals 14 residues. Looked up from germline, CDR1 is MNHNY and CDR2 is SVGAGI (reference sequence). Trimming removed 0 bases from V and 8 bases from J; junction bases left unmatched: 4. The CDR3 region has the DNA TGTGCCAGCAGTTACTCCGGGACAGAGGACATTCAGTACTTC. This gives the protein CASSYSGTEDIQYF.

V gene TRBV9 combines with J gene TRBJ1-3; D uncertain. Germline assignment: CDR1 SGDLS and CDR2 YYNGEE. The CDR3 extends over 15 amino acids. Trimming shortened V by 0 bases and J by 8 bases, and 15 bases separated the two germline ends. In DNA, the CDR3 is TGTGCCAGCAGCGTAGTTGCGTCACCGCCGGACACCATATATTTT. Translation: CASSVVASPPDTIYF.

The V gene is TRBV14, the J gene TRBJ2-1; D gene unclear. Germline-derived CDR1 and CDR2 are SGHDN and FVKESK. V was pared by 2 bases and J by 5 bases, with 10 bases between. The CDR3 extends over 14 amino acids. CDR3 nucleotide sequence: TGTGCCAGCAGCCAATGGGCCGCCCACAATGAGCAGTTCTTC. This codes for CASSQWAAHNEQFF.

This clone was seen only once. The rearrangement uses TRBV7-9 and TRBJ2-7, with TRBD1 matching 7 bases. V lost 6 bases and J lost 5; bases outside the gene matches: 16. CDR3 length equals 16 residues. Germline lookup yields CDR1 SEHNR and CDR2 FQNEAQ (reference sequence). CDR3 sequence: CASSPNTDRVRNEQYF. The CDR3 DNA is TGTGCCAGCAGTCCTAATACCGACAGGGTACGCAACGAGCAGTACTTC.

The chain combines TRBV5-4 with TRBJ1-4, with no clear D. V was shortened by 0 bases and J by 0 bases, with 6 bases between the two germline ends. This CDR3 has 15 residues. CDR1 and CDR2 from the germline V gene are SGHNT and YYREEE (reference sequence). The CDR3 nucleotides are TGTGCCAGCAGCTTGGGGGCTCCAACTAATGAAAAACTGTTTTTT. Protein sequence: CASSLGAPTNEKLFF.

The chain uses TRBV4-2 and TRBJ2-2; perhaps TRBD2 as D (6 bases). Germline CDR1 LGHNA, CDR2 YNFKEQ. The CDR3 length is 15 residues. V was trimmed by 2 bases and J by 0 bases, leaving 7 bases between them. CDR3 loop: CASSQPGANTGELFF. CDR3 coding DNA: TGTGCCAGCAGCCAACCGGGAGCGAACACCGGGGAGCTGTTTTTT.